Below, 13 T cell receptor beta chains from the same sample are listed, as sequenced in a study of blood T cell repertoires in COVID-19. Some clones are missing from TCRdb's copy, which holds only in-frame ones; the method was immunoSEQ multiplex PCR. The sample yields 400,000 to 450,000 clones, around 91% seen once. The sample taken for sequencing was PBMCs or T cells enriched from blood (not recorded which). These TCRs come from a young man who had recovered from COVID-19.

CDR3 loop: CASSPFQGGAEAFF. In DNA form, the CDR3 reads TGTGCCAGCAGCCCGTTCCAGGGCGGCGCTGAAGCTTTCTTT. The chain carries TRBV3-1 (or the pseudogene TRBV3-2) and TRBJ1-1; tentatively, D is TRBD1 (5 bases). The V and J ends lost 4 bases and 6 bases respectively, with 15 bases between them. CDR1 and CDR2 from the germline V gene are LGHDT and YNNKEL (reference sequence). This CDR3 spans 14 amino acids.

The J gene is TRBJ2-7, the V gene TRBV10-3, with 12 nucleotides matching TRBD2. CDR1 is ENHRY and CDR2 is SYGVKD in the germline V gene. Losses at the gene ends were 6 bases for V and 3 bases for J; bases not matched to a gene: 6. The CDR3 has 15 amino acids. The CDR3 region has the DNA TGTGCCATCAGCCAGACTAGCGGGAGTAACTACGAGCAGTACTTC. It specifies CAISQTSGSNYEQYF.

The J gene is TRBJ1-1, the V gene TRBV7-6, with D hard to call. CDR1 SGHVS and CDR2 FNYEAQ come from the germline V gene. This CDR3 has 14 residues. Trimming pared 4 bases from V and 0 bases from J, leaving 9 bases between. CDR3 loop: CASSSRNVNTEAFF. CDR3 DNA: TGTGCCAGCAGCTCCAGGAACGTGAACACTGAAGCTTTCTTT.

The genes are TRBV5-4 and TRBJ2-7; 8 bases are shared with TRBD2. CDR3 length equals 16 residues. CDR1 is SGHNT and CDR2 is YYREEE in the germline V gene (reference sequence). After removal of 0 bases from V and 0 bases from J, the junction contained 5 bases not matched to a gene. This CDR3 reads CASSLGFSGASYEQYF. CDR3 coding DNA: TGTGCCAGCAGCTTGGGGTTTAGCGGGGCCTCCTACGAGCAGTACTTC.

CDR3 in DNA: TGTGCCAGTAGTATGATTGTTGGGGCAGCAAGGGATTTGCCCCTCCACTTT. Translating it yields CASSMIVGAARDLPLHF. V gene TRBV19 combines with J gene TRBJ1-6, with D maybe TRBD1 (5 bases). The CDR3 runs 17 residues. Trimming left V 3 bases short and J 13 bases short, with 25 bases between. Germline assignment: CDR1 LNHDA and CDR2 SQIVND (reference sequence).

The gene calls are TRBV12-3 or TRBV12-4 and TRBJ1-1, with TRBD1 as a possible D gene (6 bases). This CDR3 has 13 residues. The V gene lost 5 bases and the J gene lost 4 bases, with 11 bases spanning the gap. CDR3 residues: CASSRGGSTEAFF. DNA for the CDR3: TGTGCCAGCAGTCGAGGGGGAAGCACTGAAGCTTTCTTT.

CDR3 sequence (DNA): TGTGCCAGCAGTTTGGACAGGACCATAACCTTC. This gives the protein CASSLDRTITF. J is TRBJ1-2 and V is TRBV2, with TRBD1 matching 7 bases. Germline V gene sequence: CDR1 SNHLY, CDR2 FYNNEI. The V gene end was trimmed by 5 bases and the J gene end by 14 bases; junction bases not matched to a gene: 8. CDR3 length: 11 residues.

The rearrangement joins TRBV9 to TRBJ1-4; 8 bases are a match to TRBD1. V dropped 0 bases and J dropped 2; count of bases not matched to a gene: 9. The CDR3 totals 18 residues. From germline, CDR1 is SGDLS and CDR2 YYNGEE. CDR3 amino acids: CASSVEPQGATTNEKLFF. The CDR3 DNA reads TGTGCCAGCAGCGTAGAGCCTCAGGGGGCTACGACTAATGAAAAACTGTTTTTT.

V is TRBV3-1 (or the pseudogene TRBV3-2) and J is TRBJ1-4; D perhaps matches TRBD1 (6 bases). There are 14 residues in the CDR3. The germline V and J ends were trimmed by 4 bases and 8 bases, with 14 bases remaining between them. Germline values: CDR1 LGHDT, CDR2 YNNKEL (reference sequence). The CDR3 protein is CASSRRGAEEKLFF. CDR3 bases: TGTGCCAGCAGCCGCCGGGGGGCAGAGGAAAAACTGTTTTTT.

The chain couples TRBV11-3 to TRBJ1-1, with a weak D call TRBD1 (5 bases). V lost 5 bases and J 4 bases, leaving 14 bases between the germline ends. Germline values: CDR1 SGHNT, CDR2 YENEEA. The CDR3 totals 14 residues. Written as DNA, the CDR3 is TGTGCCAGCAGCGCCAGGGAAGATGGCACTGAAGCTTTCTTT. This codes for CASSAREDGTEAFF.

This chain uses TRBV2 with TRBJ2-7; D is ambiguous. The V end was cut by 3 bases, the J end by 0 bases, with 9 bases between. This CDR3 is built from 14 residues. Germline-derived CDR1 and CDR2 are SNHLY and FYNNEI. The chain's CDR3 is CASSDRRSSYEQYF. CDR3 nucleotides: TGTGCCAGCAGTGATAGAAGGAGCTCCTACGAGCAGTACTTC.

This rearrangement joins TRBV2 to TRBJ2-5; 7 positions match TRBD1. The length of the CDR3 is 14 residues. With V trimmed by 5 bases and J by 5 bases, 8 bases remained unmatched. Germline V lookup: CDR1 SNHLY, CDR2 FYNNEI. CDR3 sequence (DNA): TGTGCCAGCAGTCCAAGTAGGGGGCTGGAGACCCAGTACTTC. Translating it yields CASSPSRGLETQYF.

This clone came up once. The rearrangement uses TRBV28 and TRBJ2-7; TRBD2 agrees at 14 bases. This CDR3 is built from 15 residues. The germline CDR1 and CDR2 sequences are MDHEN and SYDVKM. With V trimmed by 6 bases and J by 3 bases, 4 bases remained unmatched. CDR3 coding DNA: TGTGCCAGCAGCCCCGGACTAGCGGGGGGCTACGAGCAGTACTTC. Residues: CASSPGLAGGYEQYF.